Below, one T cell receptor (beta chain) is given with its context. Data came from immunoSEQ multiplex PCR; TCRdb stores just in-frame clones and leaves some out. The profile shows some 100,000 clones, around 90% of them singletons. These data come from a study of T cell responses to AZD1222 COVID-19 vaccine. The V gene lost 6 bases and the J gene lost 0 bases, with 6 bases spanning the gap. The length of the CDR3 is 14 residues. CDR1 SGHTA and CDR2 FQGNSA come from the germline V gene. This chain joins TRBV7-2 and TRBJ2-6; D gene ambiguous. The sequence was obtained from an adult in good health. The input for sequencing was peripheral blood, taken on day 0 of MenACWY control vaccination. The CDR3 DNA reads as TGTGCCAGCAGACTTGGCTCTGGGGCCAACGTCCTGACTTTC. This translates into CASRLGSGANVLTF.